The entry below describes one TCR beta chain. The antigen is unknown. TCRdb reprocessed the reads with MiXCR, giving one entry per CDR3 protein. The repertoire holds hundreds of thousands of distinct CDR3 sequences, with approximately 24% as singletons. In germline, CDR1 is DFQATT, CDR2 SNEGSKA (reference sequence). Trimming at V came to 0 bases and at J to 4 bases, leaving 7 bases not matched to a gene. The CDR3 extends over 16 amino acids. These data belong to a study of T cell repertoires in cytomegalovirus infection. About the research overall: Public signatures in TCR beta pointed to CMV infection and matching HLA type. The study's findings and limits: HLA-C-restricted TCR beta clonotypes specific for CMV led the ex vivo response.

This sequence joins TRBV20-1 and TRBJ2-1; 9 bases agree with TRBD1. The specimen was CD8+ T cells from PBMCs. The TCR sequence derives from a human donor in good health (CMV status not recorded). Some clones in this sample may be carry-over from other donors' samples. This CDR3 is CSAREPGQGVYNEQFF. The CDR3 nucleotides read TGCAGTGCTAGAGAACCGGGACAGGGAGTTTACAATGAGCAGTTCTTC.